These T cell receptor beta chains were read from a single sample in a study of cytomegalovirus exposure and HLA in healthy donors. Some clones are missing from TCRdb's copy, which holds only in-frame ones; the method was immunoSEQ multiplex PCR. Of 150,000 or so clones listed, around 75% are singletons. Sequencing was carried out using PBMCs. Receptors were obtained from a male donor in good health and CMV-seronegative. The CDR3 runs from the conserved cysteine through the conserved F or W. The D gene is left open where the match is weak. Clone size is stated in some rows and not others, as once, few, many or a class when expanded.

clone_size d_call j_call v_call cdr3_nt cdr3_aa
. . TRBJ2-3 TRBV7-9 TGTGCCAGCAGCCAACAGTCCCCTACGCAGTATTTT CASSQQSPTQYF
few TRBD1 TRBJ1-6 TRBV5-1 TGCGCCAGCAGCTTGGAAGGCGAGGGGGCTTCACCCCTCCACTTT CASSLEGEGASPLHF
once TRBD2 TRBJ2-7 TRBV5-1 TGCGCCAGCAGCTTGGCAAGCGGGGGGCCCGACTACGAGCAGTACTTC CASSLASGGPDYEQYF
. TRBD2 TRBJ2-1 TRBV30 TGTGCCTGGAGGTCTCTGCTAGCGGGACTTTACAATGAGCAGTTCTTC CAWRSLLAGLYNEQFF
few . TRBJ2-7 TRBV18 TGTGCCAGCTCCTCTGCAGGGGCAAACGAGCAGTACTTC CASSSAGANEQYF
. TRBD1 TRBJ2-5 TRBV28 TGTGCCACCGGACAGGGGGGCCAAGAGACCCAGTACTTC CATGQGGQETQYF
few . TRBJ2-1 TRBV2 TGTGCCAGCAGTGAAGCAGCAGCGAATAACAATGAGCAGTTCTTC CASSEAAANNNEQFF
. . TRBJ1-5 TRBV7-2 TGTGCCAGCAGCTTAGACGAGGGTGAAAGTCAGCCCCAGCATTTT CASSLDEGESQPQHF
. TRBD1 TRBJ2-6 TRBV5-8 TGTGCCAGCAGCTGGGACAGGGCTTCTGGGGCCAACGTCCTGACTTTC CASSWDRASGANVLTF
few . TRBJ2-7 TRBV30 TGTGCCTGGAGCGGCAGGGGAGCCTACGAGCAGTACTTC CAWSGRGAYEQYF
. TRBD1 TRBJ2-7 TRBV7-2 TGTGCCAGCAGCTCCTCCGGGACAGGGACCGAGCAGTACTTC CASSSSGTGTEQYF
. . TRBJ1-1 TRBV6-5 TGTGCCAGCAGTTACGATGGCCATCAGGCCACTGAAGCTTTCTTT CASSYDGHQATEAFF
. . TRBJ1-1 TRBV5-1 TGCGCCAGCAGCTTGGAGGGGATGAACACTGAAGCTTTCTTT CASSLEGMNTEAFF
. . TRBJ1-2 TRBV28 TGTGCCAGCATCCCAAGGGGGACCCGAGCTAACTATGGCTACACCTTC CASIPRGTRANYGYTF
. . TRBJ1-5 TRBV30 TGTGCCTGGAGTACACCGCAGGACTATAGCAATCAGCCCCAGCATTTT CAWSTPQDYSNQPQHF
few TRBD1 TRBJ1-4 TRBV5-1 TGCGCCAGCAGAGGGGGCTATGAAAAACTGTTTTTT CASRGGYEKLFF
. . TRBJ2-7 TRBV28 TGTGCCAGCTCTTGGGACACCTCCTACGAGCAGTACTTC CASSWDTSYEQYF
. TRBD1 TRBJ2-1 TRBV28 TGTGCCAGCAGGGGGACAGGGGGGGGGTCGGGAAATGAGCAGTTCTTC CASRGTGGGSGNEQFF
few . TRBJ2-3 TRBV4-1 TGCGCCAGCAGCCAAGAGGTAACACCTGATACGCAGTATTTT CASSQEVTPDTQYF